A single sample gave rise to the 20 T cell receptor beta chains below, sequenced in a study of shared clonotypes between healthy human individuals. The assay was immunoSEQ multiplex PCR, and TCRdb's table has in-frame clones only and misses some. The sample records some 2,500,000 clones, over 85% being singletons. Sequenced material: naive CD4+ T cells from PBMCs. Indicated subset: CD45RA+ positively selected. The origin of the receptors is a young man in good health. Some clones in this sample may be carry-over from other donors' samples.

The rearrangement uses TRBV7-3 and TRBJ2-1, with TRBD2 matching over 10 bases. The CDR3 extends over 16 amino acids. V lost 0 bases and J lost 8; bases outside the gene matches: 7. Germline V gene data show CDR1 as SGHTA and CDR2 as FQGTGA. CDR3 amino acids: CASSLTPLAGAHEQFF. The CDR3 nucleotides read TGTGCCAGCAGCTTAACTCCCCTAGCGGGAGCCCATGAGCAGTTCTTC.

The V call is TRBV15, the J call TRBJ2-7; D remains ambiguous. This CDR3 is built from 17 residues. V lost 0 bases to trimming and J lost 2 bases, with 17 bases between them. From germline, CDR1 is LNHNV and CDR2 YYDKDF (reference sequence). In DNA form, the CDR3 reads TGTGCCACCAGCAGAGATTTGGGCAGAACTAACCCCTACGAGCAGTACTTC. Its translation: CATSRDLGRTNPYEQYF.

This clone was found once. The genes are TRBV11-3 and TRBJ2-1; 9 bases are a match to TRBD2. Germline assignment: CDR1 SGHNT and CDR2 YENEEA. V lost 5 bases and J lost 13; bases outside the gene matches: 9. The CDR3 sequence is 13 residues long. The CDR3 region has the DNA TGTGCCAGCAGCAGTGGCTCGGGACTAGCACAGTTCTTC. It is translated as CASSSGSGLAQFF.

The gene calls are TRBV10-1 and TRBJ2-1; D gene uncertain. Trimming took off 2 bases at V and 8 bases at J, with 13 bases between the two ends. Germline V gene lookup returns CDR1 WNHNN and CDR2 SYGVQD (reference sequence). The CDR3 runs 14 residues. DNA for the CDR3: TGCGCCAGCAGTGAGGGGATCCCCCCGTATGAGCAGTTCTTC. Translation: CASSEGIPPYEQFF.

CDR3 amino acids: CASSLVLNQPQHF. CDR3 bases: TGTGCCAGTAGTCTTGTACTCAATCAGCCCCAGCATTTT. V usage is TRBV19 and J usage is TRBJ1-5; no reliable D call. Germline values: CDR1 LNHDA, CDR2 SQIVND (reference sequence). Between the trimmed V and J ends, which lost 5 bases and 3 bases, there was a span of 8 bases. There are 13 residues in the CDR3.

J is TRBJ2-3 and V is TRBV25-1, with D unresolved. There are 14 residues in the CDR3. The V end was cut by 3 bases, the J end by 5 bases, with 12 bases between. The V gene's germline CDR1 is MGHDK and CDR2 SYGVNS. The CDR3 DNA follows: TGTGCCAGCAGTGATATGGGTTCACTAGATACGCAGTATTTT. Its translation is CASSDMGSLDTQYF.

The CDR3 loop is CAIRSTGASSYEQYF. In DNA, the CDR3 is TGTGCCATCAGATCGACAGGTGCGTCATCCTACGAGCAGTACTTC. The chain joins TRBV10-3 to TRBJ2-7, with D perhaps matching TRBD1 (6 bases). Trimming stripped 6 bases from V and 1 base from J, with 16 bases between. CDR1 and CDR2 (germline): ENHRY, SYGVKD. The CDR3 length is 15 residues.

The chain uses TRBV5-1 and TRBJ2-4; tentative D call: TRBD1 (5 bases). Between the trimmed V and J ends, which lost 4 bases and 0 bases, there was a span of 11 bases. Germline loops: CDR1 SGHRS, CDR2 YFSETQ. The CDR3 consists of 15 residues. This CDR3 reads CASSLATVAKNIQYF. CDR3 nucleotides: TGCGCCAGCAGCCTGGCGACAGTAGCCAAAAACATTCAGTACTTC.

V is TRBV9 and J is TRBJ2-1, with TRBD2 matching over 8 bases. Germline trimming cut 3 bases from V and 6 bases from J; bases unmatched to any gene: 8. CDR3 length: 15 residues. Per germline, CDR1 SGDLS and CDR2 YYNGEE. For the CDR3, the DNA is TGTGCCAGCAGCGCGGGGGTAGCGGGATTCAATGAGCAGTTCTTC. It specifies CASSAGVAGFNEQFF. The variable domain in full, with the rest retrieved from reference TRBV9 and TRBJ2-1, is DSGVTQTPKHLITATGQRVTLRCSPRSGDLSVYWYQQSLDQGLQFLIQYYNGEERAKGNILERFSAQQFPDLHSELNLSSLELGDSALYFCASSAGVAGFNEQFFGPGTRLTVL.

This rearrangement joins TRBV18 to TRBJ1-3, with D perhaps matching TRBD1 (5 bases). The germline V gene has CDR1 KGHSH and CDR2 LQKENI. Trimming stripped 4 bases from V and 2 bases from J, with 12 bases between. The CDR3 loop spans 15 amino acids. DNA for the CDR3: TGTGCCAGCTCACGCCTTTGGGGGGCTGGAAACACCATATATTTT. This codes for CASSRLWGAGNTIYF. The variable domain in full, completed from reference TRBV18 and TRBJ1-3, reads NAGVMQNPRHLVRRRGQEARLRCSPMKGHSHVYWYRQLPEEGLKFMVYLQKENIIDESGMPKERFSAEFPKEGPSILRIQQVVRGDSAAYFCASSRLWGAGNTIYFGEGSWLTVV.

As to this clone: The sample has other DNA sequences that encode this CDR3 too. J is TRBJ2-7 and V is TRBV5-4; TRBD2 matches at 7 bases. Germline loops: CDR1 SGHNT, CDR2 YYREEE (reference sequence). The CDR3 extends over 15 amino acids. V was clipped by 2 bases and J by 0 bases; unmatched bases: 5. The CDR3 spells CASSLGPSGSYEQYF. CDR3 coding DNA: TGTGCCAGCAGCTTAGGTCCTAGCGGCTCCTACGAGCAGTACTTC.

On this clone itself: A junction boundary mismatches the germline segment, possibly from a read error. V gene TRBV28 combines with J gene TRBJ2-1, with a weak D call TRBD2 (6 bases). The germline CDR1 and CDR2 sequences are MDHEN and SYDVKM. The CDR3 extends over 11 amino acids. The DNA for the CDR3 is TGTGCCAGCATGGACTACTATGAGCAGTTCTTC. This translates into CASMDYYEQFF.

J is TRBJ2-2 and V is TRBV5-4; D assignment may be TRBD1 or TRBD2 (6 bases each). CDR3 length: 16 amino acids. Trimming shortened V by 4 bases and J by 4 bases, and 17 bases separated the two germline ends. Germline lookup yields CDR1 SGHNT and CDR2 YYREEE (reference sequence). The CDR3 protein is CASSGGGPQATGELFF. Written as DNA, the CDR3 is TGTGCCAGCAGCGGAGGGGGGCCCCAAGCCACCGGGGAGCTGTTTTTT.

There are a few counts of this clone. The chain joins TRBV6-5 to TRBJ1-1, with D perhaps TRBD1 (6 bases). The CDR3 has 13 amino acids. Per the germline V gene, CDR1 is MNHEY and CDR2 is SVGAGI. V lost 0 bases and J 10 bases, leaving 12 bases between the germline ends. The DNA for the CDR3 is TGTGCCAGCAGTTACTCGCCGACGGACAGAGCTTTCTTT. Protein sequence: CASSYSPTDRAFF.

This clone occurred a few times. The chain joins TRBV7-2 to TRBJ1-1; possibly TRBD1 for D (5 bases). The CDR3 length is 13 residues. Trimming left V 7 bases short and J 0 bases short, with 9 bases between. Germline V gives CDR1 SGHTA, CDR2 FQGNSA. In DNA form, the CDR3 reads TGTGCCAGCACCAGACAGATGAACACTGAAGCTTTCTTT. Translation gives CASTRQMNTEAFF.

This clone was seen once. This chain links TRBV15 with TRBJ2-1; weak D call: TRBD2 (6 bases). The V gene's germline CDR1 is LNHNV and CDR2 YYDKDF (reference sequence). V was shortened by 5 bases and J by 6 bases, with 11 bases between the two germline ends. The CDR3 has 13 amino acids. The CDR3 DNA sequence: TGTGCCACCAGCCGGGAGAGGCGCAATGAGCAGTTCTTC. This encodes CATSRERRNEQFF.

This chain uses TRBV5-4 with TRBJ2-3; 8 bases align to TRBD2. J lost 0 bases, V lost 1 base, and 7 bases had no gene match. Germline CDR1 is SGHNT and CDR2 is YYREEE (reference sequence). The CDR3 has 17 amino acids. CDR3 amino acids: CASSLIRASGSTDTQYF. The CDR3 nucleotides read TGTGCCAGCAGCTTGATCCGGGCTAGCGGGAGCACAGATACGCAGTATTTT.

This clone was recorded only once. J is TRBJ1-1 and V is TRBV11-2, with D uncertain. The CDR3 covers 15 residues. The V gene lost 5 bases and the J gene lost 4 bases, with 17 bases spanning the gap. Germline CDR1 and CDR2: SGHAT and FQNNGV. The CDR3 protein is CASSRNRGQSTEAFF. DNA of the CDR3: TGTGCCAGCAGCCGAAACCGGGGTCAATCCACTGAAGCTTTCTTT.

This sequence joins TRBV7-6 and TRBJ1-2; TRBD1 aligns across 7 bases. This CDR3 is 13 amino acids long. Germline loops: CDR1 SGHVS, CDR2 FNYEAQ. Trimming took 3 bases from V and 4 from J; bases not matched to a gene: 2. CDR3 bases: TGTGCCAGCAGCTTCCAGGGGGGCTATGGCTACACCTTC. It yields the protein CASSFQGGYGYTF.

A single count supports this clone. This chain connects TRBV28 to TRBJ2-2; D gene unclear. The CDR3 is 15 residues long. Germline CDR1 reads MDHEN; CDR2 reads SYDVKM. V lost 8 bases and J lost 4, with 17 bases in between. The CDR3 region is CASSGRRKGTGELFF. In DNA form, the CDR3 reads TGTGCCAGCTCCGGACGCAGGAAAGGCACCGGGGAGCTGTTTTTT.